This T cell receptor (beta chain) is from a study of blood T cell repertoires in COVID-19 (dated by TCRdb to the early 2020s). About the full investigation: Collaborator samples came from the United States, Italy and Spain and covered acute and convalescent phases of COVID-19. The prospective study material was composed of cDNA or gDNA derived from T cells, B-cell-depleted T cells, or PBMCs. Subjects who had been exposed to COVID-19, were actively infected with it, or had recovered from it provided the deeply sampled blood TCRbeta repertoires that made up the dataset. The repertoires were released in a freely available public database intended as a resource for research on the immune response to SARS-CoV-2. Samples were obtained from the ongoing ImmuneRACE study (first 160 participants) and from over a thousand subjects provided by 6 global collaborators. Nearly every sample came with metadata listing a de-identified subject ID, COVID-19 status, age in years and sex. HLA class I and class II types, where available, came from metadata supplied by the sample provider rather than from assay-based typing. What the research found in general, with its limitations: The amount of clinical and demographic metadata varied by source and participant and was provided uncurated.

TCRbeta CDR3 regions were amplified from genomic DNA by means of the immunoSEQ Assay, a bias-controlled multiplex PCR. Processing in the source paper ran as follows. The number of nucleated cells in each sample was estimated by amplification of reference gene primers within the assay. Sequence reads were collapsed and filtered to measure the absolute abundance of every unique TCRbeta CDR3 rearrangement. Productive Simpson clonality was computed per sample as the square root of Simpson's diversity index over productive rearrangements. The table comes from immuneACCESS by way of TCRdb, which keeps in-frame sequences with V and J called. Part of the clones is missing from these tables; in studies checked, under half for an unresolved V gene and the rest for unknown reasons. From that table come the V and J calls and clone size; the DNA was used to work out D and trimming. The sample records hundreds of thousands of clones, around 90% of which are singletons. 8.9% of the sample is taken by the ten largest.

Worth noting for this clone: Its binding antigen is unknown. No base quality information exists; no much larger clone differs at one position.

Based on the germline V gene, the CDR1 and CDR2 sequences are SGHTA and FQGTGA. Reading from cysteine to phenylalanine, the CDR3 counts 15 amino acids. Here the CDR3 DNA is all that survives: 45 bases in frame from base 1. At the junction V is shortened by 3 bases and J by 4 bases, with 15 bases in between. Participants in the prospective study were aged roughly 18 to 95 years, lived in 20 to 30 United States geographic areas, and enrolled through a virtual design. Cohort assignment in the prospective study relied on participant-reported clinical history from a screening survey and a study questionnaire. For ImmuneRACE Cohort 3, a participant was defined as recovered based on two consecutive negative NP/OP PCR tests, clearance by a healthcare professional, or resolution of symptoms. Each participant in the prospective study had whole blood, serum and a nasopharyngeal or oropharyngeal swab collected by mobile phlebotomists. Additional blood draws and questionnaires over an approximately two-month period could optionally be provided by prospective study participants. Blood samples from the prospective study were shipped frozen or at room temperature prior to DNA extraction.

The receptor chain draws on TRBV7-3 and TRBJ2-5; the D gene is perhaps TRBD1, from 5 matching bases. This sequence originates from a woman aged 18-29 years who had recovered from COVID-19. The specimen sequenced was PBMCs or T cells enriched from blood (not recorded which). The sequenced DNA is TGTGCCAGCAGCTTTGGCCTCCATCAGGGAGAGACCCAGTACTTC. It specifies CASSFGLHQGETQYF.